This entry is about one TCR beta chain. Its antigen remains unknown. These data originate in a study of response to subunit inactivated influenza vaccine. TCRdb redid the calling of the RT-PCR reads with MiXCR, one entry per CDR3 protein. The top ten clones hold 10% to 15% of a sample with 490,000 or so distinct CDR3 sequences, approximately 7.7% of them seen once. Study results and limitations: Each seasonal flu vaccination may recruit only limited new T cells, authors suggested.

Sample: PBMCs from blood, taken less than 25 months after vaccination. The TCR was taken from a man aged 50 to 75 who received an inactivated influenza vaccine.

The chain's CDR3 is CASSRSSGRGTDTQYF. The DNA of the CDR3 is TGTGCCAGCAGCCGCTCTAGCGGGAGAGGCACAGATACGCAGTATTTT. The rearrangement uses TRBV7-9 and TRBJ2-3; TRBD2 agrees at 10 bases. With V trimmed by 5 bases and J by 1 base, 6 bases remained unmatched. The CDR3 sequence is 16 residues long. The germline V gene encodes CDR1 SEHNR and CDR2 FQNEAQ (reference sequence).